This entry concerns a single TCR beta chain. This clonotype was seen only a few times. The antigen this receptor binds is unknown. No per-base quality is available; no much larger clone lies one base away. This specimen comes from a study of identical twins (dated by TCRdb to about 2016). At the level of the whole study: The study deep-sequenced TCR alpha and beta repertoires from monozygotic twins, unrelated adults of various ages and cord blood to test whether fetal clonotypes persist. To rule out contamination, replicate twin experiments were performed at different times with different library preparation protocols.

V is pruned by 0 bases and J by 15 bases, leaving 9 bases of the junction without a gene match. CDR1 SGHTS and CDR2 YDEGEE are derived from the germline V gene. The cysteine opens and the phenylalanine closes a CDR3 of 14 amino acids. CDR3 DNA only is kept here, 42 bases in frame from base 1. All donors were healthy Caucasians. The twin cohort consisted of three pairs of female monozygotic twins, all aged roughly 18 to 30 years. RNA for TCR libraries was isolated from peripheral blood mononuclear cells. The method behind the library was 5' RACE. Sequencing was carried out with an Illumina HiSeq 2000. A universal primer binding site was added through template switching, and the final cDNA carried a unique molecular identifier so that TCR cDNA molecules could be counted accurately. First-strand cDNA for TCR alpha and beta chains was synthesized from specific primers in the conserved constant-segment region. Each cDNA library was double barcoded, with a SMART-Mk sample barcode plus Illumina barcodes, to control for contamination. TruSeq adapter sequences and Illumina sample barcodes were added in two successive PCR steps. The Illumina HiSeq platform was used with custom primers to sequence TCR alpha and beta cDNA libraries. On the authors' methods: Raw reads were processed with MiGEC to extract unique molecular identifiers, and MiXCR was used to determine CDR3 positions. Recombination models were inferred per individual with the repgenHMM and IGoR tools using an EM algorithm. Shared clonotype analysis was performed with the tcR package in R, normalizing sharing by the product of cloneset sizes. To study raw recombination free of thymic and clonal selection effects, out-of-frame nonproductive sequences were analyzed. TCRdb reran the public reads through fastp at Q25 and MiXCR, keeping productive beta chains. Rows are unified per CDR3 protein, each entry keeping the most common DNA and genes. TCRdb's processing, not the study's, gives the V and J calls here. This sample lists about 660,000 distinct CDR3 sequences; 8.5% to 9.5% were detected once. Together, the top ten hold 0.75% to 1% of the sample.

Study-wide conclusions, independent of this receptor: Invariant T cells such as MAIT and iNKT could partly confound zero-insertion analyses, though diverse VJ usage argued against this for most clonotypes. Compared with coincidental sharing between unrelated individuals, out-of-frame TCR alpha sequences shared between twins showed an excess of sequences with low generation probability. Abundant cord blood beta clonotypes had fewer insertions, young adult naive repertoires showed a similar but weaker trend, and memory repertoires showed no such trend. A weaker excess of twin sharing was found in beta out-of-frame sequences because the signal-to-noise ratio was lowered by fewer shared sequences. Out-of-frame TCR alpha sharing in monozygotic twins was systematically underestimated by recombination models, whereas sharing between unrelated individuals was in agreement with the recombination models. Because the same donors could not be followed over many years, the conclusions relied on cross-sectional statistical analysis.

The same specimen was also included in a second study, on yellow fever vaccine responses in identical twins. The second study's authors report: The T cell response to vaccination in identical twins was reported by the authors to appear partly convergent and partly personalized. In identical twins, the study followed T cell clones that responded to the vaccine with precision.

Sequencing was carried out using PBMCs. This TCR was recovered from a woman younger than 35 in good health. The V and J segments used are TRBV5-8 and TRBJ2-4; 10 of the junction bases match TRBD1. The encoded CDR3 is CASSLVRTGGQRYF. The bases are TGTGCCAGCAGCTTGGTTAGGACAGGGGGACAAAGGTACTTC.